The 31 T cell receptor beta chains listed next were all sequenced from one sample in a study of OX40 agonist ivuxolimab in advanced cancers. TCRdb keeps only in-frame clones here, not all; method: immunoSEQ multiplex PCR. The sample shows 75,000 to 100,000 clones, 70% to 90% of them seen only once. The source material was CD4+ or CD8+ T cells sorted from blood, sampled in a trial of the OX40 agonist ivuxolimab. Source of these receptors: an adult with an advanced solid tumor such as melanoma, head and neck, liver or kidney cancer.

The chain has TRBV5-4 and TRBJ1-1, with a tentative D call TRBD1 (6 bases). This CDR3 region has 13 residues. Deletions cut 4 bases from V and 2 bases from J, with 9 bases between. The germline V gene has CDR1 SGHNT and CDR2 YYREEE (reference sequence). The CDR3 loop reads CASSLGHNTEAFF. CDR3 coding DNA: TGTGCCAGCAGCCTGGGACATAACACTGAAGCTTTCTTT.

The genes are TRBV5-1 and TRBJ2-1; 10 bases match TRBD2. The CDR3 has 13 residues. The germline V gene encodes CDR1 SGHRS and CDR2 YFSETQ. Trimming took 2 bases from V and 12 from J; bases not matched to a gene: 5. The CDR3 DNA sequence: TGCGCCAGCAGCTTTGGAGCGGGGGGGAGGCAGTTCTTC. Translating gives CASSFGAGGRQFF.

The chain has TRBV5-6 and TRBJ2-2; 8 nucleotides match TRBD1. The CDR3 runs to 15 residues. Germline values: CDR1 SGHDT, CDR2 YYEEEE. The J segment lost 11 bases and the V segment lost 0 bases, leaving 9 bases of the junction unmatched. In DNA form, the CDR3 reads TGTGCCAGCAGCTTGGTCCAGGGGGCACGAGGAGAGCTGTTTTTT. As protein: CASSLVQGARGELFF.

The chain carries TRBV7-3 and TRBJ2-3; D perhaps matches TRBD1 (6 bases). CDR1 and CDR2 from the germline V gene are SGHTA and FQGTGA. This CDR3 spans 17 amino acids. V lost 5 bases to trimming and J lost 1 base, with 19 bases between them. The DNA of the CDR3 is TGTGCCAGCAGCCGTACCGGTGTGGGGGCGGGCACAGATACGCAGTATTTT. Amino acid sequence: CASSRTGVGAGTDTQYF.

In its sample, this clone was seen once. The V call is TRBV5-5, the J call TRBJ1-2, with D unresolved. CDR1 and CDR2 (germline): SGHKS, YYEKEE (reference sequence). This CDR3 has 13 residues. The ends were cut back, 2 bases at V and 3 bases at J, with 8 bases in the middle. In DNA form, the CDR3 reads TGTGCCAGCAGCTTTTCACTCGACTATGGCTACACCTTC. It codes for CASSFSLDYGYTF.

This clone appeared a few times. The chain joins TRBV27 to TRBJ1-5; D may be TRBD1 (6 bases). In germline, CDR1 is MNHEY, CDR2 SMNVEV (reference sequence). V was cut by 4 bases and J by 0 bases, with 16 bases left in between. The CDR3 contains 17 residues. This chain's CDR3 is CASSSRGGPYSNQPQHF. CDR3 coding DNA: TGTGCCAGCAGTTCAAGGGGGGGCCCTTATAGCAATCAGCCCCAGCATTTT.

The chain carries TRBV7-2 and TRBJ2-5; TRBD2 aligns across 7 bases. V was pared by 2 bases and J by 5 bases, with 8 bases of the junction left unmatched. Germline V CDR1 and CDR2: SGHTA, FQGNSA. The CDR3 is 15 amino acids. CDR3 coding DNA: TGTGCCAGCAGCTTATACGCGGGAGTGGGTGAGACCCAGTACTTC. It is translated as CASSLYAGVGETQYF.

The V gene is TRBV30, the J gene TRBJ1-2; TRBD1 aligns across 7 bases. Germline values: CDR1 GTSNPN, CDR2 SVGIG (reference sequence). The CDR3 is 12 amino acids. Trimming cost V 4 bases and J 8 bases; bases outside gene matches: 7. The CDR3 bases are TGTGCCTGGACCAGGGGGGGAGGAGGCTACACCTTC. Translating it yields CAWTRGGGGYTF.

This sequence joins TRBV28 and TRBJ2-3; D remains unclear. The CDR3 covers 13 residues. Germline-derived CDR1 and CDR2 are MDHEN and SYDVKM. V was shortened by 4 bases and J by 2 bases, with 7 bases between the two germline ends. Here the CDR3 DNA reads TGTGCCAGCAGTTCCCCAGCCACAGATACGCAGTATTTT. Its protein product is CASSSPATDTQYF. The complete variable domain, with remaining parts taken from reference TRBV28 and TRBJ2-3, reads DVKVTQSSRYLVKRTGEKVFLECVQDMDHENMFWYRQDPGLGLRLIYFSYDVKMKEKGDIPEGYSVSREKKERFSLILESASTNQTSMYLCASSSPATDTQYFGPGTRLTVL.

V and J are TRBV6-5 and TRBJ1-2, with D uncertain. Germline values: CDR1 MNHEY, CDR2 SVGAGI. V lost 2 bases, J lost 8 bases, and 6 bases lay in between. CDR3 length equals 11 residues. The CDR3 loop reads CASSYIEGYTF. The CDR3 DNA reads TGTGCCAGCAGTTACATCGAGGGCTACACCTTC.

The chain joins TRBV7-2 to TRBJ1-5; 11 nucleotides match TRBD1. V shed 0 bases and J 0 bases; nucleotides not matched to a gene: 4. Germline V lookup: CDR1 SGHTA, CDR2 FQGNSA. The CDR3 extends over 18 amino acids. CDR3 residues: CASSLAGTGGFSNQPQHF. DNA for the CDR3: TGTGCCAGCAGCTTAGCCGGGACAGGGGGTTTTAGCAATCAGCCCCAGCATTTT.

The gene calls are TRBV7-2 and TRBJ1-5; 10 positions match TRBD1. The trim removed 5 bases at V and 3 bases at J, leaving 4 bases unmatched. Germline V CDR1 and CDR2: SGHTA, FQGNSA. This CDR3 has 15 amino acids. CDR3 sequence: CASSAGQGNNQPQHF. DNA of the CDR3: TGTGCCAGCAGCGCGGGACAGGGGAACAATCAGCCCCAGCATTTT.

V and J are TRBV11-3 and TRBJ2-1, with TRBD1 as a possible D gene (6 bases). The CDR3 is 16 amino acids. Trimming took off 5 bases at V and 6 bases at J, with 20 bases between the two ends. Germline loops: CDR1 SGHNT, CDR2 YENEEA. CDR3 loop: CASSARTGQRSNEQFF. As DNA, the CDR3 is TGTGCCAGCAGCGCCCGCACGGGACAACGAAGCAATGAGCAGTTCTTC.

This rearrangement joins TRBV30 to TRBJ1-1; no clear D gene. CDR1 and CDR2 (germline): GTSNPN, SVGIG (reference sequence). The CDR3 sequence is 11 residues long. Trimming stripped 2 bases from V and 7 bases from J, with 8 bases between. CDR3 nucleotides: TGTGCCTGGAGTATGAGGAATGAAGCTTTCTTT. Translating it yields CAWSMRNEAFF.

This chain's CDR3 is CASVQDSAGGELFF. The CDR3 region has the DNA TGTGCCAGCGTTCAGGATAGCGCTGGCGGGGAGCTGTTTTTT. The rearrangement uses TRBV6-5 and TRBJ2-2, with D possibly matching TRBD2 (5 bases). V was clipped by 8 bases and J by 7 bases, with 17 bases between them. CDR3 length: 14 amino acids. CDR1 MNHEY and CDR2 SVGAGI come from the germline V gene.

This clone was seen just once. V gene TRBV6-1 combines with J gene TRBJ2-3; 7 bases are a match to TRBD1. The CDR3 length is 14 residues. Germline values: CDR1 MNHNS, CDR2 SASEGT. Trimming at V came to 5 bases and at J to 4 bases, leaving 6 bases not matched to a gene. DNA of the CDR3: TGTGCCAGCAGTCTACAGGGGAGAGCAGATACGCAGTATTTT. Protein sequence: CASSLQGRADTQYF.

The J gene is TRBJ1-6, the V gene TRBV11-2; tentatively, D is TRBD1 (6 bases). The CDR3 loop spans 12 amino acids. Trimming shortened V by 8 bases and J by 15 bases, and 17 bases separated the two germline ends. Germline V lookup: CDR1 SGHAT, CDR2 FQNNGV. The CDR3 DNA is TGTGCCAGCCGGGATACAGGGAGGCTCCTCCACTTT. It is translated as CASRDTGRLLHF.

This chain links TRBV28 with TRBJ1-1; 8 bases fit TRBD1. The CDR3 runs to 13 residues. V lost 8 bases, J lost 5 bases, and 7 bases stayed unmatched. Germline CDR1 MDHEN, CDR2 SYDVKM. The CDR3 is CASLGRQGTEAFF. DNA for the CDR3: TGTGCCAGCCTCGGGAGACAGGGGACTGAAGCTTTCTTT.

V usage is TRBV28 and J usage is TRBJ1-5, with TRBD1 as a possible D gene (5 bases). Deletions cut 8 bases from V and 5 bases from J, with 16 bases between. CDR1 is MDHEN and CDR2 is SYDVKM in the germline V gene. The CDR3 consists of 14 residues. The CDR3 DNA follows: TGTGCCAGCCTCTCCGGGGGGAGGGATCAGCCCCAGCATTTT. This translates into CASLSGGRDQPQHF. Looking up the rest from reference TRBV28 and TRBJ1-5 gives the full variable domain: DVKVTQSSRYLVKRTGEKVFLECVQDMDHENMFWYRQDPGLGLRLIYFSYDVKMKEKGDIPEGYSVSREKKERFSLILESASTNQTSMYLCASLSGGRDQPQHFGDGTRLSIL.

The rearrangement joins TRBV21-1 to TRBJ2-7; the table gives TRBD2 as D, unverified against the DNA. TRBV21-1 is a known pseudogene. CDR3 length equals 15 residues. The CDR3 region is CASSKGRAGGYEQYF. CDR3 coding DNA: TGTGCCAGCAGCAAAGGGAGGGCGGGCGGCTACGAGCAGTACTTC.

The rearrangement links TRBV5-6 to TRBJ2-2, with D uncertain. Trimming removed 2 bases at V and 7 bases at J, with 18 bases between. Looked up from germline, CDR1 is SGHDT and CDR2 is YYEEEE. CDR3 size: 16 residues. The CDR3 coding sequence is TGTGCCAGCAGCTTACTGATAACCACCGATTTCGGGGAGCTGTTTTTT. Translated, it gives CASSLLITTDFGELFF.

J is TRBJ1-4 and V is TRBV2; possible D gene TRBD1, 5 bases. V was trimmed by 1 base and J by 7 bases, leaving 13 bases between them. This CDR3 comprises 15 residues. Germline V gene sequence: CDR1 SNHLY, CDR2 FYNNEI. The CDR3 protein is CASSEVGTIGEKLFF. As DNA, the CDR3 is TGTGCCAGCAGTGAAGTGGGGACGATTGGTGAAAAACTGTTTTTT.

The chain uses TRBV28 and TRBJ1-6, with 7 bases identical to TRBD1. CDR1 and CDR2 from the germline V gene are MDHEN and SYDVKM. The CDR3 runs to 16 residues. V shed 0 bases, J shed 5 bases, and the junction held 4 bases outside the gene matches. The CDR3 region is CASSLWRQGNNSPLHF. The CDR3 DNA is TGTGCCAGCAGTTTATGGAGACAGGGCAATAATTCACCCCTCCACTTT.

This clone was recorded only once. The chain joins TRBV5-1 to TRBJ1-2, with D possibly matching TRBD1 (6 bases). Trimming took 0 bases from V and 3 from J, leaving 15 bases between them. Germline values: CDR1 SGHRS, CDR2 YFSETQ. The CDR3 is made up of 16 amino acids. CDR3 DNA: TGCGCCAGCAGCTTGGATTCGACAGGTGTTTACTATGGCTACACCTTC. It yields the protein CASSLDSTGVYYGYTF. Full variable domain (missing parts from reference TRBV5-1 and TRBJ1-2): KAGVTQTPRYLIKTRGQQVTLSCSPISGHRSVSWYQQTPGQGLQFLFEYFSETQRNKGNFPGRFSGRQFSNSRSEMNVSTLELGDSALYLCASSLDSTGVYYGYTFGSGTRLTVV.

V and J are TRBV10-2 and TRBJ1-3; tentatively, D is TRBD1 (5 bases). The V end lost 4 bases, the J end lost 0 bases, and 10 bases lay between the germline ends. The germline gives CDR1 WSHSY, CDR2 SAAADI. There are 15 residues in the CDR3. The CDR3 sequence: CASSAQGLSGNTIYF. CDR3 sequence (DNA): TGCGCCAGCAGTGCCCAGGGCCTCTCTGGAAACACCATATATTTT.

The V call is TRBV6-4, the J call TRBJ1-3; the D gene is possibly TRBD1 (6 bases). The germline CDR1 and CDR2 sequences are MRHNA and SNTAGT. V was clipped by 10 bases and J by 0 bases, with 13 bases between them. The length of the CDR3 is 14 residues. DNA for the CDR3: TGTGCCATCCTGGGGGACAACTCTGGAAACACCATATATTTT. Residues: CAILGDNSGNTIYF.

The chain employs TRBV7-9 and TRBJ2-5, with 7 bases that match TRBD1. This CDR3 is 17 amino acids long. Germline assignment: CDR1 SEHNR and CDR2 FQNEAQ (reference sequence). With V trimmed by 5 bases and J by 1 base, 13 bases remained unmatched. For the CDR3, the DNA is TGTGCCAGCAGCCCAACAGGGGCACCCAAACTCCAAGAGACCCAGTACTTC. Translating it yields CASSPTGAPKLQETQYF.

The chain couples TRBV2 to TRBJ2-6, with 7 nucleotides matching TRBD1. The CDR3 runs 20 residues. With V trimmed by 4 bases and J by 1 base, 16 bases remained unmatched. CDR1 and CDR2 from the germline V gene are SNHLY and FYNNEI. The CDR3 region is CASSARTGGWSRSGANVLTF. The CDR3 DNA reads TGTGCCAGCAGTGCCCGGACAGGCGGCTGGAGTAGGTCTGGGGCCAACGTCCTGACTTTC.

The chain couples TRBV7-9 to TRBJ2-6, with unresolved D. The CDR3 runs to 13 residues. Trimming stripped 0 bases from V and 9 bases from J, with 6 bases between. Germline CDR1 and CDR2: SEHNR and FQNEAQ (reference sequence). The CDR3, as DNA: TGTGCCAGCAGCTTAGCGCTAGGCAACGTCCTGACTTTC. Translating it yields CASSLALGNVLTF. Full variable domain (outside the CDR3, taken from reference TRBV7-9 and TRBJ2-6): DTGVSQNPRHKITKRGQNVTFRCDPISEHNRLYWYRQTLGQGPEFLTYFQNEAQLEKSRLLSDRFSAERPKGSFSTLEIQRTEQGDSAMYLCASSLALGNVLTFGAGSRLTVL.

The J gene is TRBJ2-7, the V gene TRBV28, with unresolved D. CDR1 and CDR2 from the germline V gene are MDHEN and SYDVKM. Trimming left V 7 bases short and J 1 base short, with 11 bases between. The CDR3 covers 13 residues. CDR3 DNA: TGTGCCAGCATCGGCAGCGCATCCTACGAGCAGTACTTC. Protein sequence: CASIGSASYEQYF. The whole variable domain, remainder taken from reference TRBV28 and TRBJ2-7, is DVKVTQSSRYLVKRTGEKVFLECVQDMDHENMFWYRQDPGLGLRLIYFSYDVKMKEKGDIPEGYSVSREKKERFSLILESASTNQTSMYLCASIGSASYEQYFGPGTRLTVT.

This chain joins TRBV27 and TRBJ2-3, with 7 bases that match TRBD1. CDR1 is MNHEY and CDR2 is SMNVEV in the germline V gene (reference sequence). The J segment lost 6 bases and the V segment lost 6 bases, leaving 12 bases of the junction unmatched. This CDR3 is built from 15 residues. The CDR3 DNA reads TGTGCCAGCAGGATCTACTCTCAGGGGGTGGATACGCAGTATTTT. Protein sequence: CASRIYSQGVDTQYF.